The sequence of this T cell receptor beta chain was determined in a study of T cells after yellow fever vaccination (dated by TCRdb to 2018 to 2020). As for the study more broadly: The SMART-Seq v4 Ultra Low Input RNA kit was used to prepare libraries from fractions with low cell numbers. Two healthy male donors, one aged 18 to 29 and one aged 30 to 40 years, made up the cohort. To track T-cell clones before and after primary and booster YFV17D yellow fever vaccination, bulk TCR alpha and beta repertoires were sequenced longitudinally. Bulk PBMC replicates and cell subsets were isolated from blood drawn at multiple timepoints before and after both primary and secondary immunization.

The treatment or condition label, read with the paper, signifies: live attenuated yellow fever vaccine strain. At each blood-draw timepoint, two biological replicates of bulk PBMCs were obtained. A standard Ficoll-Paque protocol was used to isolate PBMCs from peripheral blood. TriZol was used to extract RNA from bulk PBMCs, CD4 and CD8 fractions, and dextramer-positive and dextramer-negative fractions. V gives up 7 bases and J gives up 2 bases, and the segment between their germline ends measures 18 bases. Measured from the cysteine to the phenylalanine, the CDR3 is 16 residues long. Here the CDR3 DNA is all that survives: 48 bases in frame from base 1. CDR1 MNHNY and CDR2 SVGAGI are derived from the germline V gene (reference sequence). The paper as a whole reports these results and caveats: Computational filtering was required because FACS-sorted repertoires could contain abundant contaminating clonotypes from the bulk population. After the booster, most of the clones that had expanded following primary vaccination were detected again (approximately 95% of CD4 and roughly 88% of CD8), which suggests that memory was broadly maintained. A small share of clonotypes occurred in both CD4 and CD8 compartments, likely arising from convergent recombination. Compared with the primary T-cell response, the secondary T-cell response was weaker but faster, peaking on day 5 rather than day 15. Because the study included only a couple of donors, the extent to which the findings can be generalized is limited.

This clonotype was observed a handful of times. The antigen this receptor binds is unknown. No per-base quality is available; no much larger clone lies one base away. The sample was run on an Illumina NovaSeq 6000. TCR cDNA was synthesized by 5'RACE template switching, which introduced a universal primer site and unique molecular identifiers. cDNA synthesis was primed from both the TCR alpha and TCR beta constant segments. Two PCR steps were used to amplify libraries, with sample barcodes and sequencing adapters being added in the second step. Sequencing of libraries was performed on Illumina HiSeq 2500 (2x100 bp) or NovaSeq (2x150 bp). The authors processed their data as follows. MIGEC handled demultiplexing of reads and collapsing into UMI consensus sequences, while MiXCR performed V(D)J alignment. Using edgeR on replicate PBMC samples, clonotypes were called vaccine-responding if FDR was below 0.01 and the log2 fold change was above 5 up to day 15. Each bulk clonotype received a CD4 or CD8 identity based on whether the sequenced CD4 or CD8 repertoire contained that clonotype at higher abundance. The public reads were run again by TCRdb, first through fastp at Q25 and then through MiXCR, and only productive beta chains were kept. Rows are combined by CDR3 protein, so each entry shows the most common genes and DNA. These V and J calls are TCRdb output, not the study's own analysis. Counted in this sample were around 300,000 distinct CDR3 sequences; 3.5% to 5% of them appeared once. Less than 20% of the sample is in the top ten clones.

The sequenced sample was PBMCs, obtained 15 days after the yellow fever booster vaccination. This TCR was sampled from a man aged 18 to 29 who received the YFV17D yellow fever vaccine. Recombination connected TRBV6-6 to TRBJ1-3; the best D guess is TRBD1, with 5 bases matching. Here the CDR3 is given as CASTGAGSPTGNTIYF. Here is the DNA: TGTGCCAGCACTGGAGCAGGGTCCCCAACTGGAAACACCATATATTTT.